What follows is one T cell receptor beta chain and its context. Its cognate antigen is unknown. Trimming removed 6 bases from V and 2 bases from J, with 11 bases in between. Looked up from germline, CDR1 is SGHRS and CDR2 is YFSETQ. The CDR3 contains 14 residues. Original data processing: Sequence data from immunoSEQ were junction-only and lacked quality scores; consequently, filtering differed. Profiled with immunoSEQ multiplex PCR; TCRdb holds only in-frame clones, not every one. V and J calls and clone size are those listed in that table; D and trimming were worked out from the DNA. The sample lists roughly 170,000 clones; roughly 70% were seen once. The data are from a study of shared clonotypes between healthy human individuals. Notes on the study in general: Around 4.7% was the fraction of naive CD4 clonotypes found shared across four donors. Against clonotypes common to all four donors, non-shared ones had lower generation probabilities.

CD45RA+ naive and CD45RA-negative memory subsets were separated from CD4+ cells. Sequenced sample: memory CD4+ T cells sorted from blood. Subset indicated: CD45RA-negative fraction. The clonotype was recovered from a man under 40 in good health. The chain employs TRBV5-1 and TRBJ2-2, with D possibly TRBD2 on 6 matching bases. The CDR3 spells CASKGTYNTGELFF. Written as DNA, the CDR3 is TGCGCCAGCAAAGGGACTTACAACACCGGGGAGCTGTTTTTT.